This TCR beta chain comes out of a study of cytomegalovirus exposure and HLA in healthy donors. As for the study in general: Earlier results showed 90 million to 120 million unique TCR beta sequences derived from some 190 million T cells. Around 78 million unique TCRs, all from HLA-typed donors, were included in an early release of the data.

General observations from the study: Presence/absence analysis assumed near-uniform sequencing depth across donors. Upon later analysis, HLA-associated TCR beta chains proved more clonally expanded than other, equally common chains.

Of note for this clone: Its antigen is still unknown.

13 Jbeta primers and 60 Vbeta primers were used for the PCR. The data were produced by immunoSEQ multiplex PCR, yet TCRdb's version contains in-frame clones alone and is incomplete. The sample data list 100,000 to 150,000 clones. Per germline, CDR1 PRHDT and CDR2 FYEKMQ (reference sequence). The CDR3 length is 15 residues. J gave up 6 bases and V 4 bases, and 11 bases lay outside the gene matches. This chain uses TRBV13 with TRBJ2-7, with TRBD2 identical over 8 bases. The specimen was PBMCs. This clonotype was obtained from a man aged 40-49 years in good health and CMV-seronegative. The DNA of the CDR3 is TGTGCCAGCAGCTCCCCGCGGGAGCGGGAGCCCGAGCAGTACTTC. Its translation: CASSSPREREPEQYF.